Detailed here is one T cell receptor beta chain. Its antigen remains unidentified. These data come from a study of regulatory T cells in long-lasting Graves disease. Construction of the TCR beta libraries employed iRepertoire HTBI primers in conjunction with Arm-PCR of CDR3 regions. TCRdb processed the multiplex PCR reads anew with MiXCR; each CDR3 protein has one entry. This sample has approximately 400,000 distinct CDR3 sequences; approximately 25% occur once, and the top ten carry around 30%. Trimming pared 2 bases from V and 2 bases from J, leaving 10 bases between. Germline lookup yields CDR1 SEHNR and CDR2 FQNEAQ (reference sequence). The CDR3 length is 14 residues. Noted time point: persistent/refractory GD, antithyroid drugs over 5 years with positive TRAb. Extracted RNA from PBMCs served as the source of the TCR library. EDTA tubes held about 9.7 milliliters of peripheral blood from each patient.

Study-wide results and caveats: Persistent disease samples used TRBV28, TRBJ1-2 and TRBJ2-5 preferentially. Only peripheral blood was studied, not thyroid tissue.

J is TRBJ2-7 and V is TRBV7-9; D is perhaps TRBD1 (5 bases). The sequence came from a woman aged 40 to 50 with Graves disease. The source was peripheral blood mononuclear cells (PBMCs), collected when the disease was refractory, from a patient treated with antithyroid drugs. CDR3 region: CASSLPGNPYEQYF. The CDR3 region has the DNA TGTGCCAGCAGCTTACCAGGGAATCCCTACGAGCAGTACTTC. The entire variable domain, with the rest obtained from reference TRBV7-9 and TRBJ2-7, is as follows: DTGVSQNPRHKITKRGQNVTFRCDPISEHNRLYWYRQTLGQGPEFLTYFQNEAQLEKSRLLSDRFSAERPKGSFSTLEIQRTEQGDSAMYLCASSLPGNPYEQYFGPGTRLTVT.